This T cell receptor (beta chain) appears in the sequencing data of a study of shared T cell receptors in the human thymus. Assay used: immunoSEQ multiplex PCR; TCRdb lists only in-frame clones, some missing. The sample holds 700,000 or so clones, 70% to 90% seen once. V was pared by 1 base and J by 4 bases, with 3 bases of the junction left unmatched. The germline gives CDR1 SGHTA, CDR2 FQGNSA. The CDR3 covers 14 residues. The sample was also reused in another study, on human thymus T cells. As reported in that work: Thymic samples were excised during corrective heart operations.

The V call is TRBV7-2, the J call TRBJ1-2; 7 bases align to TRBD1. Sample: thymocytes. The receptor was derived from a girl under three years old with a congenital heart defect. This CDR3 is CASSLVAGGYGYTF. CDR3 sequence (DNA): TGTGCCAGCAGCTTAGTTGCAGGGGGCTATGGCTACACCTTC.